These 20 T cell receptor beta chains share one sample of origin, sequenced in a study of cytomegalovirus exposure and HLA in healthy donors. PCR amplification relied on 60 Vbeta primers (plus 13 Jbeta primers). Profiled with immunoSEQ multiplex PCR; TCRdb holds only in-frame clones, not every one. The data contain about 140,000 clones, almost 85% of them seen just once; the ten biggest clones take up more than 2.5%. Material for sequencing was PBMCs. The origin of the receptors is a man between 18 and 29 years old in good health and CMV-seropositive.

This rearrangement joins TRBV6-5 to TRBJ2-5; D may be TRBD2 (5 bases). The CDR3 covers 14 residues. Germline assignment: CDR1 MNHEY and CDR2 SVGAGI. V was trimmed by 5 bases and J by 5 bases, leaving 15 bases between them. The CDR3 spells CASSLSGVGETQYF. DNA for the CDR3: TGTGCCAGCAGTCTCAGCGGAGTGGGGGAGACCCAGTACTTC.

The chain uses TRBV18 and TRBJ2-7, with 9 bases aligning to TRBD1. The CDR3 spans 15 residues. V shed 3 bases and J 1 base; nucleotides not matched to a gene: 4. In germline, CDR1 is KGHSH, CDR2 LQKENI. The CDR3: CASSPRTGDSYEQYF. The CDR3 DNA reads TGTGCCAGCTCACCGAGGACAGGGGATTCCTACGAGCAGTACTTC.

The chain uses TRBV6-5 and TRBJ2-7; tentative D call: TRBD1 (6 bases). This CDR3 is 13 amino acids long. Between the trimmed V and J ends, which lost 4 bases and 0 bases, there was a span of 7 bases. Per the germline V gene, CDR1 is MNHEY and CDR2 is SVGAGI. In nucleotides, the CDR3 is TGTGCCAGCAGTTTGGGACACTCCTACGAGCAGTACTTC. It encodes CASSLGHSYEQYF.

The chain carries TRBV27 and TRBJ1-1, with D perhaps matching TRBD1 (5 bases). Germline CDR1 reads MNHEY; CDR2 reads SMNVEV (reference sequence). The V gene lost 8 bases and the J gene lost 0 bases, with 13 bases spanning the gap. The CDR3 contains 14 residues. DNA for the CDR3: TGTGCCAGCGGAGCGGGGGGGGTGAACACTGAAGCTTTCTTT. It yields the protein CASGAGGVNTEAFF.

V is TRBV27 and J is TRBJ2-3, with 9 positions matching TRBD2. The germline gives CDR1 MNHEY, CDR2 SMNVEV (reference sequence). The ends lost 8 bases at V and 5 bases at J; junction bases unmatched: 8. CDR3 length: 14 amino acids. This CDR3 is CASALAGGRDTQYF. As DNA, the CDR3 is TGTGCCAGCGCCTTGGCGGGAGGGAGAGATACGCAGTATTTT.

This chain connects TRBV11-2 to TRBJ1-2; the match to TRBD1 covers 8 bases. This CDR3 spans 14 amino acids. Losses at the gene ends were 4 bases for V and 5 bases for J; bases not matched to a gene: 6. Per germline, CDR1 SGHAT and CDR2 FQNNGV. The CDR3 here is CASSSGTGLYGYTF. CDR3 sequence (DNA): TGTGCCAGCAGCTCCGGGACAGGTCTTTATGGCTACACCTTC.

The V gene is TRBV11-2, the J gene TRBJ1-2; 7 nucleotides line up with TRBD1. With 6 bases clipped from V and 7 bases from J, the junction kept 11 bases outside the gene matches. This CDR3 spans 14 amino acids. Germline V gives CDR1 SGHAT, CDR2 FQNNGV. This CDR3 is CASSPTGQEVGYTF. The CDR3 DNA is TGTGCCAGCAGTCCTACCGGACAGGAGGTTGGCTACACCTTC.

The chain has TRBV7-9 and TRBJ2-1, with D possibly matching TRBD2 (6 bases). The CDR3 runs 12 residues. CDR1 is SEHNR, CDR2 FQNEAQ, per germline (reference sequence). Trimming left V 5 bases short and J 12 bases short, with 14 bases between. The CDR3 DNA sequence: TGTGCCAGCAGCGCTGTGCGGGATGCGCAGTTCTTC. It encodes CASSAVRDAQFF.

The chain employs TRBV19 and TRBJ2-3; D gene unclear. This CDR3 contains 15 residues. Germline lookup yields CDR1 LNHDA and CDR2 SQIVND (reference sequence). V was trimmed by 3 bases and J by 0 bases, leaving 10 bases between them. The CDR3 DNA reads as TGTGCCAGTAGTATTTCGCACTCTAGCACAGATACGCAGTATTTT. Its protein is CASSISHSSTDTQYF.

By sample share, this clone is medium-sized. The V call is TRBV28, the J call TRBJ1-2; 8 positions agree with TRBD1. The CDR3 runs 16 residues. Germline assignment: CDR1 MDHEN and CDR2 SYDVKM. V lost 4 bases to trimming and J lost 5 bases; unmatched junction nucleotides: 12. The CDR3 DNA reads as TGTGCCAGCAGTTCATCCCGCGCGGACAGGGTATATGGCTACACCTTC. Protein: CASSSSRADRVYGYTF.

This clone has more than one count but fewer than ten. The chain has TRBV11-1 and TRBJ2-7; 8 nucleotides agree with TRBD1. J lost 7 bases, V lost 3 bases, and 5 bases had no gene match. CDR1 and CDR2 from the germline V gene are SGHAT and FQDESV (reference sequence). The CDR3 length is 13 residues. The CDR3 here is CASSFGQGWEQYF. In nucleotides, the CDR3 is TGTGCCAGCAGCTTCGGACAGGGATGGGAGCAGTACTTC.

V usage is TRBV2 and J usage is TRBJ1-1; tentatively, D is TRBD1 (5 bases). The CDR3 totals 13 residues. CDR1 is SNHLY and CDR2 is FYNNEI in the germline V gene. V was trimmed by 10 bases and J by 0 bases, leaving 12 bases between them. This CDR3 reads CATRGALNTEAFF. For the CDR3, the DNA is TGTGCCACCAGAGGGGCCCTGAACACTGAAGCTTTCTTT.

This clone is a singleton in its sample. This chain uses TRBV13 with TRBJ2-3, with TRBD1 as a possible D gene (5 bases). V lost 3 bases to trimming and J lost 2 bases, with 12 bases between them. CDR1 is PRHDT and CDR2 is FYEKMQ in the germline V gene (reference sequence). The CDR3 has 15 residues. The CDR3 spells CASSFRQSFTDTQYF. The CDR3 DNA is TGTGCCAGCAGCTTCCGACAGTCTTTCACAGATACGCAGTATTTT. Looking up the rest from reference TRBV13 and TRBJ2-3 gives the full variable domain: AAGVIQSPRHLIKEKRETATLKCYPIPRHDTVYWYQQGPGQDPQFLISFYEKMQSDKGSIPDRFSAQQFSDYHSELNMSSLELGDSALYFCASSFRQSFTDTQYFGPGTRLTVL.

The chain couples TRBV6-5 to TRBJ1-4; the D gene is possibly TRBD1 (6 bases). The CDR3 has 14 amino acids. The germline CDR1 and CDR2 sequences are MNHEY and SVGAGI. Between the trimmed V and J ends, which lost 7 bases and 6 bases, there was a span of 15 bases. CDR3 amino acids: CASTSRRGYEKLFF. The CDR3 coding sequence is TGTGCCAGCACCTCCCGCAGGGGATATGAAAAACTGTTTTTT.

V is TRBV27 and J is TRBJ1-5; 7 bases align to TRBD1. This CDR3 has 14 amino acids. From germline, CDR1 is MNHEY and CDR2 SMNVEV (reference sequence). J gave up 7 bases and V 3 bases, and 6 bases lay outside the gene matches. CDR3: CASSFSGGNQPQHF. CDR3 DNA: TGTGCCAGCAGTTTTTCAGGGGGAAACCAGCCCCAGCATTTT.

This clone came up once. The V and J genes are TRBV7-9 and TRBJ1-2, with a weak D call TRBD1 (5 bases). Trimming removed 1 base from V and 8 bases from J, with 14 bases in between. Germline assignment: CDR1 SEHNR and CDR2 FQNEAQ (reference sequence). The CDR3 sequence is 14 residues long. The CDR3 loop reads CASSLDAGWKGYTF. For the CDR3, the DNA is TGTGCCAGCAGCTTAGATGCAGGGTGGAAAGGCTACACCTTC.

The V and J genes are TRBV4-2 and TRBJ1-5; 8 nucleotides match TRBD1. CDR1 is LGHNA and CDR2 is YNFKEQ in the germline V gene. V was pared by 4 bases and J by 2 bases, with 4 bases of the junction left unmatched. This CDR3 is 15 amino acids long. The CDR3 protein is CASSPHRGGNQPQHF. The CDR3 DNA is TGTGCCAGCAGCCCTCACAGGGGGGGCAATCAGCCCCAGCATTTT.

This sequence joins TRBV19 and TRBJ2-5; 7 positions agree with TRBD1. The germline V gene has CDR1 LNHDA and CDR2 SQIVND (reference sequence). V lost 6 bases and J lost 5; bases outside the gene matches: 9. This CDR3 comprises 14 residues. The CDR3 bases are TGTGCCAGTAGACCGACAGGGACGAAGGAGACCCAGTACTTC. Translated: CASRPTGTKETQYF. Together with reference TRBV19 and TRBJ2-5, the CDR3 gives the full variable domain: DGGITQSPKYLFRKEGQNVTLSCEQNLNHDAMYWYRQDPGQGLRLIYYSQIVNDFQKGDIAEGYSVSREKKESFPLTVTSAQKNPTAFYLCASRPTGTKETQYFGPGTRLLVL.

The gene calls are TRBV28 and TRBJ1-1; 12 bases fit TRBD1. With 5 bases clipped from V and 8 bases from J, the junction kept 12 bases outside the gene matches. This CDR3 comprises 16 residues. CDR1 is MDHEN and CDR2 is SYDVKM in the germline V gene. Here the CDR3 DNA reads TGTGCCAGCAGTGAAGCCGGGACAGGGGGCGTACGGGAAGCTTTCTTT. Protein sequence: CASSEAGTGGVREAFF.

This chain connects TRBV5-1 to TRBJ2-3; the match to TRBD2 covers 7 bases. CDR1 is SGHRS and CDR2 is YFSETQ in the germline V gene. CDR3 length: 16 amino acids. V lost 3 bases to trimming and J lost 4 bases; unmatched junction nucleotides: 11. CDR3 amino acids: CASSSGLGGGADTQYF. The CDR3 DNA is TGCGCCAGCAGCTCGGGACTTGGCGGGGGAGCAGATACGCAGTATTTT.